The sequence of this T cell receptor (beta chain) was determined in a study of OX40 agonist ivuxolimab in advanced cancers. Measured with immunoSEQ multiplex PCR; TCRdb has only the in-frame clones, and not every one. In the table there are just over 30,000 clones, about 90% of which are singletons. Study-wide results and limits: Certain nonresponders likewise exhibited a low normalized T-cell clonal expansion.

Concerning this clone itself: Its target is not known.

The CDR3 is 15 amino acids. Germline V gives CDR1 KGHSH, CDR2 LQKENI. The V end lost 3 bases, the J end lost 3 bases, and 14 bases lay between the germline ends. V is TRBV18 and J is TRBJ2-5, with D perhaps matching TRBD1 (6 bases). Sequenced material: CD4+ or CD8+ T cells sorted from blood, taken in a trial of the OX40 agonist ivuxolimab. This receptor was obtained from an adult with an advanced solid tumor such as melanoma, head and neck, liver or kidney cancer. CDR3 amino acids: CASSPHPGAEETQYF. CDR3 in DNA: TGTGCCAGCTCACCCCACCCAGGGGCGGAAGAGACCCAGTACTTC.